This record covers a single T cell receptor (beta chain). Germline V gives CDR1 LNHNV, CDR2 YYDKDF (reference sequence). V lost 5 bases, J lost 7 bases, and 15 bases lay in between. This CDR3 contains 13 residues. How the authors handled the data: How many nucleated cells were present was estimated from reference gene primer amplification. The table came from immunoSEQ multiplex PCR; TCRdb's copy has only in-frame clones and leaves some out. V and J calls and clone size are as listed in that table; D and trimming were resolved from the DNA. This repertoire shows 20,000 or so clones, more than 70% found once; its top ten account for 3% to 4%. This record comes from a study of blood T cell repertoires in COVID-19. Study in general: Material from acute and convalescent COVID-19 was sourced from the United States, Italy and Spain. Sources were T cells, B-cell-depleted T cells, or PBMCs; the material itself was cDNA or gDNA.

This receptor was taken from a man aged 35-49 years with acute or convalescent COVID-19. Input material: peripheral blood. V is TRBV15 and J is TRBJ2-7; weak D call: TRBD1 (5 bases). CDR3 DNA sequence: TGTGCCACCAGCCCACGCAGGGTTGGTGAGCAGTACTTC. Amino acid sequence: CATSPRRVGEQYF.